The 9 T cell receptor beta chains below were found in one sample sequenced in a study of technical replicates of blood from a handful of donors. Method: immunoSEQ multiplex PCR; TCRdb's copy keeps in-frame clones and lacks some. The sample shows 75,000 to 90,000 clones, around 96% of them seen only once. Sequencing was performed on T cells isolated from PBMCs. These receptors originate from a human donor in good health.

The chain is built from TRBV29-1 and TRBJ2-5; possibly TRBD1 for D (6 bases). Trimming took off 0 bases at V and 5 bases at J, with 13 bases between the two ends. Germline CDR1 and CDR2: SQVTM and ANQGSEA. The CDR3 spans 14 residues. CDR3 nucleotide sequence: TGCAGCGTTGAAGATCTTCGACAGGTGGAGACCCAGTACTTC. Translation gives CSVEDLRQVETQYF.

The genes are TRBV11-2 and TRBJ2-7; 7 nucleotides match TRBD1. The CDR3 covers 13 residues. Germline lookup yields CDR1 SGHAT and CDR2 FQNNGV. The ends lost 5 bases at V and 4 bases at J; junction bases unmatched: 5. The CDR3 sequence is CASSRQGEYEQYF. The CDR3 DNA reads as TGTGCCAGCAGCCGACAGGGAGAATACGAGCAGTACTTC.

V is TRBV29-1 and J is TRBJ2-3, with a tentative D call TRBD1 (6 bases). The CDR3 loop spans 11 amino acids. V was cut by 2 bases and J by 10 bases, with 10 bases left in between. Germline V gene lookup returns CDR1 SQVTM and CDR2 ANQGSEA. The DNA for the CDR3 is TGCAGCGTTGAACGAGAGGGGGCGCAGTATTTT. This gives the protein CSVEREGAQYF.

The chain has TRBV19 and TRBJ2-7; D might be TRBD2 (5 bases). This CDR3 spans 13 amino acids. Germline CDR1 and CDR2: LNHDA and SQIVND (reference sequence). With 7 bases removed from V and 5 bases from J, the gap between germline ends came to 15 bases. The CDR3 sequence is CASTGQGSHEQYF. The DNA of the CDR3 is TGTGCCAGTACTGGGCAAGGGAGCCACGAGCAGTACTTC.

V is TRBV7-9 and J is TRBJ2-5; D perhaps matches TRBD2 (5 bases). V dropped 5 bases and J dropped 3 bases, with 10 bases sitting between them. The germline gives CDR1 SEHNR, CDR2 FQNEAQ (reference sequence). This CDR3 region has 13 residues. CDR3 residues: CASSRPGEETQYF. DNA for the CDR3: TGTGCCAGCAGCCGACCCGGGGAAGAGACCCAGTACTTC.

The chain has TRBV7-6 and TRBJ2-7; D perhaps matches TRBD2 (5 bases). Germline V gives CDR1 SGHVS, CDR2 FNYEAQ. The CDR3 consists of 16 residues. Trimming shortened V by 5 bases and J by 2 bases, and 19 bases separated the two germline ends. Here the CDR3 reads CASSRKRTFSTYEQYF. In nucleotides, the CDR3 is TGTGCCAGCAGCCGCAAACGGACTTTTTCTACCTACGAGCAGTACTTC.

The rearrangement joins TRBV7-2 to TRBJ1-2; 11 bases are shared with TRBD1. Unmatched junction bases numbered 9, after V lost 1 base and J lost 5 bases. CDR3 length: 17 residues. Germline CDR1 is SGHTA and CDR2 is FQGNSA. CDR3 sequence (DNA): TGTGCCAGCAGCTTAGGAAGGGGGACAGGGGGATGGTATGGCTACACCTTC. Its protein is CASSLGRGTGGWYGYTF.

The CDR3 DNA reads TGTGCCAGCAGTGAGATGGACAGGCCACTTTTAGCTGAAGCTTTCTTT. It codes for CASSEMDRPLLAEAFF. The chain links TRBV25-1 to TRBJ1-1, with 7 bases matching TRBD1. This CDR3 has 16 residues. The ends lost 3 bases at V and 6 bases at J; junction bases unmatched: 13. Germline CDR1 is MGHDK and CDR2 is SYGVNS.

J is TRBJ1-2 and V is TRBV30, with TRBD1 matching over 8 bases. Germline V gives CDR1 GTSNPN, CDR2 SVGIG (reference sequence). The CDR3 extends over 16 amino acids. J was trimmed by 5 bases and V by 5 bases; bases with no gene match: 16. The CDR3 protein is CAWAGLGGQGLYGYTF. The CDR3 bases are TGTGCCTGGGCCGGCCTAGGAGGACAGGGCTTATATGGCTACACCTTC.